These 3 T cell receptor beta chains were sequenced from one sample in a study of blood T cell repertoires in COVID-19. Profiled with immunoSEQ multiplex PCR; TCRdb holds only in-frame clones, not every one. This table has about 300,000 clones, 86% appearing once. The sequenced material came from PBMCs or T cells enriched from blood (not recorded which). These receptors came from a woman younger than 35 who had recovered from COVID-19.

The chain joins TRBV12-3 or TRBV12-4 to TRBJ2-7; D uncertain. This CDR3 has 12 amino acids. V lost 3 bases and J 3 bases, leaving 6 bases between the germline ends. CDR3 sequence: CASSFEVYEQYF. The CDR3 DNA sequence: TGTGCCAGCAGTTTTGAGGTCTACGAGCAGTACTTC.

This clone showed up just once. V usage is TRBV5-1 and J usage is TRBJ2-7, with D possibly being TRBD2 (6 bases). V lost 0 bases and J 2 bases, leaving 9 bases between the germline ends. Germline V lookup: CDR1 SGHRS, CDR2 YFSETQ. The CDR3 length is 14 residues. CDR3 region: CASSLARTTYEQYF. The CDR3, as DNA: TGCGCCAGCAGCTTGGCCCGGACTACCTACGAGCAGTACTTC.

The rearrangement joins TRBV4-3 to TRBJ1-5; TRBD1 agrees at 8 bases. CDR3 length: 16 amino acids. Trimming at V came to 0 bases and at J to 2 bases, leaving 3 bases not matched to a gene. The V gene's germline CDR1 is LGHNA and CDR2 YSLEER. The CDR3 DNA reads TGCGCCAGCAGCCAAGATGCGACAGGGGGCAATCAGCCCCAGCATTTT. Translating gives CASSQDATGGNQPQHF.